The clone carrying this T cell receptor (beta chain) has a handful of counts. Its specificity is unknown. Both 60 Vbeta primers and 13 Jbeta primers went into the PCR. TCRdb's table, derived via immunoSEQ multiplex PCR, lists solely in-frame clones and lacks some. The repertoire holds just under 250,000 clones, with 82% as singletons. Trimming took 7 bases from V and 5 from J, leaving 10 bases between them. The CDR3 runs 12 residues. CDR1 SEHNR and CDR2 FQNEAQ come from the germline V gene (reference sequence). This sample was taken from a study of cytomegalovirus exposure and HLA in healthy donors. General study points: The authors enumerated under 200 TCR beta chains as linked to cytomegalovirus. There were three CMV-associated chains whose specificity for CMV antigens was confirmed in vitro.

The rearrangement uses TRBV7-9 and TRBJ2-3; possible D gene TRBD1, 5 bases. Sequenced material: PBMCs. The TCR comes from a woman aged 40 to 50 in good health and CMV-seropositive. CDR3 sequence (DNA): TGTGCCAGCACCCAGGGTATAGATACGCAGTATTTT. Translating gives CASTQGIDTQYF.